This is a list of T cell receptor beta chains from one sample in a study of Graves' ophthalmopathy and Graves' hyperthyroidism. A single record per CDR3 protein comes from TCRdb applying MiXCR to the multiplex PCR reads. The sample lists some 380,000 distinct CDR3 sequences; roughly 14% were seen once. Sequencing used peripheral blood. These receptor sequences come from a woman younger than 35 with stable Graves' hyperthyroidism. Each CDR3 is given with its conserved first and last residue. Fields, in order: J gene, D gene, clone size, V gene, CDR3 protein, CDR3 DNA. A D gene is named only where the DNA matches it firmly. Not every row has a clone size; where given, it reads once, few, many or a size class.

TRBJ1-2 | . | few | TRBV18 | CASFDTGNWGYTF | TGTGCCAGCTTCGATACAGGGAATTGGGGCTACACCTTC
TRBJ2-7 | TRBD1 | many | TRBV6-1 | CASRTRTGADEQYF | TGTGCCAGCAGAACCAGGACAGGGGCCGACGAGCAGTACTTC
TRBJ1-1 | TRBD1 | many | TRBV11-2 | CASSVTTGGNTEAFF | TGTGCCAGCAGCGTCACTACAGGGGGGAACACTGAAGCTTTCTTT
TRBJ1-3 | . | many | TRBV7-2 | CASSLGTARNTIYF | TGTGCCAGCAGCTTAGGGACAGCTAGAAACACCATATATTTT
TRBJ1-1 | . | . | TRBV20-1 | CSARSPREGTEAFF | TGCAGTGCTAGAAGTCCCAGGGAAGGTACTGAAGCTTTCTTT
TRBJ1-1 | . | many | TRBV6-2/TRBV6-3 | CASSYSAPTEAFF | TGTGCCAGCAGTTACTCGGCCCCTACTGAAGCTTTCTTT
TRBJ1-5 | . | many | TRBV6-2/TRBV6-3 | CASSYRTGGRGPQHF | TGTGCCAGCAGTTACAGGACCGGAGGGCGCGGCCCCCAGCATTTT
TRBJ1-3 | . | few | TRBV9 | CASSPEDISGNTIYF | TGTGCCAGCAGCCCCGAGGACATCTCTGGAAACACCATATATTTT
TRBJ2-2 | TRBD2 | . | TRBV12-3/TRBV12-4 | CASSSSVLPGGTGELFF | TGTGCCAGCAGTTCCTCCGTATTGCCGGGGGGGACCGGGGAGCTGTTTTTT
TRBJ1-1 | . | many | TRBV11-3 | CASSLRAGWADHEAFF | TGTGCCAGCAGCTTACGGGCCGGTTGGGCAGACCATGAAGCTTTCTTT
TRBJ1-2 | TRBD1 | . | TRBV7-3 | CASSQKGQGHGYTF | TGTGCCAGCAGCCAAAAGGGACAGGGCCATGGCTACACCTTC
TRBJ2-5 | . | many | TRBV7-8 | CASSSGVETQYF | TGTGCCAGCAGCTCAGGGGTGGAGACCCAGTACTTC
TRBJ2-7 | . | many | TRBV13 | CASSLTTGPYEQYF | TGTGCCAGCAGCTTAACGACAGGTCCCTACGAGCAGTACTTC
TRBJ2-2 | . | many | TRBV10-1 | CASGGAGELFF | TGCGCCAGCGGTGGGGCCGGGGAGCTGTTTTTT
TRBJ2-5 | TRBD1 | many | TRBV5-1 | CASSTGDRDVGQETQYF | TGCGCCAGCAGCACAGGGGACAGGGACGTAGGCCAAGAGACCCAGTACTTC
TRBJ1-1 | . | many | TRBV29-1 | CSVERNTEAFF | TGCAGCGTTGAGCGGAACACTGAAGCTTTCTTT
TRBJ2-7 | . | . | TRBV12-3/TRBV12-4 | CASSRREAVQYF | TGTGCCAGCAGTCGGCGAGAGGCGGTGCAGTACTTC
TRBJ2-7 | TRBD2 | many | TRBV6-2/TRBV6-3 | CASSRTSGARGLEQYF | TGTGCCAGCAGTCGGACTAGCGGCGCCCGAGGGTTAGAGCAGTACTTC
TRBJ1-2 | TRBD1 | many | TRBV6-1 | CASSEGAGGYGYTF | TGTGCCAGCAGCGAGGGGGCGGGAGGATATGGCTACACCTTC
TRBJ1-1 | . | . | TRBV7-8 | CASVKGGVITEAFF | TGTGCCAGCGTTAAGGGGGGGGTGATCACTGAAGCTTTCTTT
TRBJ1-1 | . | . | TRBV4-1 | CASSQDLTVSIEAFF | TGCGCCAGCAGCCAAGATCTTACAGTTTCTATTGAAGCTTTCTTT
TRBJ2-2 | TRBD2 | . | TRBV9 | CASSSPWAGGATGELFF | TGTGCCAGCAGCTCCCCTTGGGCGGGAGGAGCGACCGGGGAGCTGTTTTTT
TRBJ2-4 | . | . | TRBV6-2/TRBV6-3 | CASSPWDQRRVTKNIQYF | TGTGCCAGCAGTCCCTGGGACCAAAGGAGAGTAACCAAAAACATTCAGTACTTC
TRBJ2-7 | . | many | TRBV11-2 | CASSLGWGHYEQYF | TGTGCCAGCAGCTTAGGTTGGGGGCATTACGAGCAGTACTTC
TRBJ2-5 | . | many | TRBV15 | CATSIRVQETQYF | TGTGCCACCAGCATTCGGGTCCAAGAGACCCAGTACTTC
TRBJ2-7 | . | . | TRBV18 | CASSPGTDLSYEQYF | TGTGCCAGCTCACCCGGGACGGATCTTTCCTACGAGCAGTACTTC
TRBJ2-7 | . | many | TRBV4-2 | CASSQSGTPLSYEQYF | TGTGCCAGCAGCCAATCAGGGACACCCCTTTCCTACGAGCAGTACTTC
TRBJ1-5 | TRBD1 | many | TRBV6-5 | CASSYWGTGDQPQHF | TGTGCCAGCAGTTACTGGGGGACAGGGGATCAGCCCCAGCATTTT
TRBJ1-2 | TRBD1 | many | TRBV27 | CASSTGGALGYGYTF | TGTGCCAGCAGTACAGGGGGGGCACTCGGCTATGGCTACACCTTC
TRBJ2-3 | . | . | TRBV27 | CASSAPWGRDTQYF | TGTGCCAGCAGTGCCCCGTGGGGCAGAGATACGCAGTATTTT
TRBJ1-2 | TRBD1 | . | TRBV25-1 | CASSGGDRGRVYGYTF | TGTGCCAGCAGCGGAGGGGACAGGGGGCGGGTGTATGGCTACACCTTC
TRBJ2-7 | TRBD1 | . | TRBV6-1 | CASSRLGTGDHEQYF | TGTGCCAGCAGTCGGTTGGGGACAGGGGACCACGAGCAGTACTTC
TRBJ2-7 | . | many | TRBV7-9 | CASSHLVGQPYEQYF | TGTGCCAGCAGCCACCTAGTTGGACAGCCCTACGAGCAGTACTTC
TRBJ2-5 | TRBD2 | many | TRBV12-3/TRBV12-4 | CASSPRGSGGGTQYF | TGTGCCAGCAGTCCAAGGGGTAGCGGGGGGGGGACCCAGTACTTC
TRBJ2-5 | . | . | TRBV20-1 | CSAAAGPRSAQYF | TGCAGTGCTGCTGCGGGACCCCGATCAGCCCAGTACTTC
TRBJ2-4 | . | few | TRBV7-2 | CASSPEAKNIQYF | TGTGCCAGCAGCCCTGAAGCCAAAAACATTCAGTACTTC
TRBJ1-2 | . | many | TRBV6-1 | CASRVIRTGNYGYTF | TGTGCCAGCAGGGTTATTCGGACGGGGAACTATGGCTACACCTTC
TRBJ2-5 | . | . | TRBV29-1 | CSVDPQETQYF | TGCAGCGTTGATCCTCAAGAGACCCAGTACTTC
TRBJ2-7 | . | . | TRBV12-5 | CASGLGEQGPPYEQYF | TGTGCTAGTGGTTTGGGGGAGCAGGGACCCCCCTACGAGCAGTACTTC